Presented here are 7 T cell receptor beta chains from one specimen sequenced in a study of T cell repertoires in cytomegalovirus infection. TCRdb itself ran the reads through MiXCR, one entry per CDR3 protein. The sample lists 290,000 or so distinct CDR3 sequences, 8% to 10% occurring once. Sequenced: PBMCs. Receptors originate from a human donor in good health (CMV status not recorded). Some clones in this sample may be carry-over from other donors' samples.

This clonotype was observed a handful of times. The J gene is TRBJ2-3, the V gene TRBV5-1, with D possibly called TRBD1 or TRBD2 (6 bases each). V gave up 6 bases and J gave up 3 bases, with 14 bases separating them. From germline, CDR1 is SGHRS and CDR2 YFSETQ. There are 14 residues in the CDR3. This CDR3 reads CASTEGGPTDTQYF. The DNA for the CDR3 is TGCGCCAGCACCGAGGGGGGCCCGACAGATACGCAGTATTTT.

The sample holds a few counts of this clonotype. The chain joins TRBV15 to TRBJ1-5; D gene ambiguous. This CDR3 contains 16 residues. Germline CDR1 LNHNV, CDR2 YYDKDF (reference sequence). V was shortened by 0 bases and J by 0 bases, with 9 bases between the two germline ends. CDR3 in amino acids: CATSRDLAHSNQPQHF. DNA for the CDR3: TGTGCCACCAGCAGAGATCTCGCTCATAGCAATCAGCCCCAGCATTTT.

CDR3 bases: TGTGCCAGCAGGCTGGGGAACGAGCAGTACTTC. Protein: CASRLGNEQYF. The gene calls are TRBV12-3 or TRBV12-4 and TRBJ2-7, with D unclear. CDR3 length equals 11 residues. V was cut by 6 bases and J by 5 bases, with 8 bases left in between.

This sequence joins TRBV10-3 and TRBJ2-5; 9 bases are shared with TRBD2. Germline V CDR1 and CDR2: ENHRY, SYGVKD. Trimming took 11 bases from V and 2 from J; bases not matched to a gene: 9. The CDR3 totals 14 residues. The CDR3 DNA reads as TGTGCCTCCCAGGGAGCGGGGGGTCAAGAGACCCAGTACTTC. Its protein is CASQGAGGQETQYF.

This clonotype has only a few counts. The V and J genes are TRBV28 and TRBJ2-7, with 7 positions matching TRBD1. J was trimmed by 1 base and V by 6 bases; bases with no gene match: 9. The CDR3 runs 15 residues. In germline, CDR1 is MDHEN, CDR2 SYDVKM. The chain's CDR3 is CASRIGQALSYEQYF. CDR3 sequence (DNA): TGTGCCAGCAGGATCGGACAGGCCTTATCCTACGAGCAGTACTTC.

At least ten counts were recorded for this clonotype. The chain joins TRBV7-3 to TRBJ1-3; D uncertain. The CDR3 extends over 16 amino acids. The germline V gene encodes CDR1 SGHTA and CDR2 FQGTGA. V was pared by 1 base and J by 0 bases, with 10 bases between. As DNA, the CDR3 is TGTGCCAGCAGCTTAAATGGCAGGAGCTCTGGAAACACCATATATTTT. Translation gives CASSLNGRSSGNTIYF.

To note about this clonotype: Since a much larger clone is just one base distant, this may be a read error. The chain recombines TRBV7-2 with TRBJ2-1, with 9 bases aligning to TRBD2. The CDR3 runs 15 residues. CDR1 and CDR2 (germline): SGHTA, FQGNSA. The CDR3 DNA follows: TGTGCCAGCGGCTTGGGGCGGGGGGGGGGCAATGAGCAGTTCTTC. Its protein is CASGLGRGGGNEQFF.